These T cell receptor beta chains were read from a single sample in a study of cytomegalovirus exposure and HLA in healthy donors. Produced via immunoSEQ multiplex PCR; TCRdb's table is partial and in-frame only. The sample yields some 240,000 clones, around 86% seen once. The sample taken for sequencing was PBMCs. The receptors derive from a woman between 18 and 30 years old in good health and CMV-seropositive. Each CDR3 is given with its conserved first and last residue. D genes are given only for firm matches. Only some rows state a clone size, as once, few, many or a class for expanded clones.

.	TRBJ1-5	.	TRBV27	TGTGCCAGCAGTTTGTCCGTGAATCAGCCCCAGCATTTT	CASSLSVNQPQHF
.	TRBJ1-1	.	TRBV4-1	TGCGCCAGCAGCCAATACTTCGCGGGGTCGAGTAACACTGAAGCTTTCTTT	CASSQYFAGSSNTEAFF
.	TRBJ2-7	once	TRBV5-4	TGTGCCAGCAGCTCTTCACCGGCGGAGCGGGTCGAGCAGTACTTC	CASSSSPAERVEQYF
TRBD2	TRBJ2-7	.	TRBV5-6	TGTGCCAGCAGGCTAGCGGGGGCCTACGAGCAGTACTTC	CASRLAGAYEQYF
TRBD2	TRBJ2-1	.	TRBV27	TGTGCCAGCAGTTTGACTAGCGGGCGGCAGTTCTTC	CASSLTSGRQFF
.	TRBJ2-7	.	TRBV28	TGTGCCAGCAGTTCCGCTCAACTAAGGGGTTACGAGCAGTACTTC	CASSSAQLRGYEQYF
.	TRBJ2-7	.	TRBV19	TGTGCCAGTAGTATTAGGGGGACGCCTACCTACGAGCAGTACTTC	CASSIRGTPTYEQYF
TRBD1	TRBJ1-1	.	TRBV27	TGTGCCAGCAGTCCGACAGGGCGCACTGAAGCTTTCTTT	CASSPTGRTEAFF
.	TRBJ2-7	.	TRBV7-2	TGTGCCAGCAGCTTAGAACTAGCACCCTCCTACGAGCAGTACTTC	CASSLELAPSYEQYF
TRBD2	TRBJ2-2	.	TRBV28	TGTGCCAGCAGTTTATCGGGACTAGCGAGTCGCACCGGGGAGCTGTTTTTT	CASSLSGLASRTGELFF
TRBD1	TRBJ2-5	.	TRBV30	TGTGCCTGGGACGGACCGGGACAGGGGACGTGGGCCCAGTACTTC	CAWDGPGQGTWAQYF
TRBD2	TRBJ2-7	few	TRBV4-2	TGTGCCAGCAGCCCCCAGCGGGAGGTTACCTACGAGCAGTACTTC	CASSPQREVTYEQYF
.	TRBJ2-1	once	TRBV28	TGTGCCAGCAGTTTAGCGGAGCCCCGGGAGCAGTTCTTC	CASSLAEPREQFF
.	TRBJ2-1	.	TRBV7-6	TGTGCCAGCAGCTTATTGGGTAGCGAAATGTTCTTC	CASSLLGSEMFF
TRBD2	TRBJ2-2	once	TRBV6-6	TGTGCCAGCTGCGGTATTACTAGCGGACCCACCGGGGAGCTGTTTTTT	CASCGITSGPTGELFF
TRBD1	TRBJ2-7	.	TRBV28	TGTGCCAGCAGGTTTGGGACAGTCAGCTCCTACGAGCAGTACTTC	CASRFGTVSSYEQYF
TRBD1	TRBJ1-3	.	TRBV7-8	TGTGCCAGCAGCCAGAATCCAGGGGGAATCGTAAGAAACACCATATATTTT	CASSQNPGGIVRNTIYF
.	TRBJ1-1	.	TRBV5-1	TGCGCCAGCAGCTTCTCATACAGGGCCCTTGAAGCTTTCTTT	CASSFSYRALEAFF
.	TRBJ1-2	.	TRBV27	TGTGCCAGCAGTTTATCCATCGCGTCCTATGGCTACACCTTC	CASSLSIASYGYTF
TRBD1	TRBJ1-3	.	TRBV5-1	TGCGCCAGCAGCTTGGGGACAGGAATCTACTCTGGAAACACCATATATTTT	CASSLGTGIYSGNTIYF
TRBD1	TRBJ2-7	.	TRBV6-5	TGTGCCAGCAGAACAGGGGGCGGCTACGAGCAGTACTTC	CASRTGGGYEQYF
.	TRBJ2-3	.	TRBV4-2	TGTGCCAGCAGCCCCTCCACCCGCAGAAGCACAGATACGCAGTATTTT	CASSPSTRRSTDTQYF
TRBD2	TRBJ2-1	.	TRBV11-2	TGTGCCAGCAGCTTAGGAAGACTAGCGGGAGGCGTCTACAATGAGCAGTTCTTC	CASSLGRLAGGVYNEQFF
.	TRBJ2-1	.	TRBV27	TGTGCCAGCATCCTACTAGGGCAGAGGAATGAGCAGTTCTTC	CASILLGQRNEQFF
TRBD1	TRBJ2-7	.	TRBV28	TGTGCCAGCAGTCCTCGGACAGGGACCACCTACGAGCAGTACTTC	CASSPRTGTTYEQYF
.	TRBJ1-1	.	TRBV5-6	TGTGCCAGCAGTTCCTCAGGGCAGGGGATCACTGAAGCTTTCTTT	CASSSSGQGITEAFF
TRBD1	TRBJ2-7	.	TRBV10-3	TGTGCCATCAGTGAAAGGGACAGGGGATCCCCCTACGAGCAGTACTTC	CAISERDRGSPYEQYF
.	TRBJ2-4	.	TRBV18	TGTGCCAGCTCACCAGTACTGGGAGTGGAAAACATTCAGTACTTC	CASSPVLGVENIQYF
TRBD1	TRBJ1-5	.	TRBV4-2	TGTGCCAGCAGCCAAGATCTTGGGGTTACAGGGGTGACTCAGCCCCAGCATTTT	CASSQDLGVTGVTQPQHF
TRBD2	TRBJ2-1	.	TRBV7-7	TGTGCCAGCAGCTTAGGTCGGCTAGCGGGAGTGGAGGGCAATGAGCAGTTCTTC	CASSLGRLAGVEGNEQFF
TRBD2	TRBJ2-1	.	TRBV15	TGTGCCACCAGCATGAGCGGGAGGGTCAATGAGCAGTTCTTC	CATSMSGRVNEQFF
.	TRBJ1-3	once	TRBV7-9	TGTGCCAGCAGCCCGCCTTTCGCGACAGTTGGAAACACCATATATTTT	CASSPPFATVGNTIYF
.	TRBJ2-3	.	TRBV9	TGTGCCAGCAGCGTAGAAGCTTTTGTCGCGGATACGCAGTATTTT	CASSVEAFVADTQYF
.	TRBJ2-7	.	TRBV28	TGTGCCAGCAGTCTAAGGACGGACACCTACGAGCAGTACTTC	CASSLRTDTYEQYF
TRBD1	TRBJ2-3	.	TRBV28	TGTGCCACGCACCTGGGACAGGGGCGACATACGCAGTATTTT	CATHLGQGRHTQYF
.	TRBJ1-2	.	TRBV11-2	TGTGCCAGCAGCCCCCGGGAGGGTAACTATGGCTACACCTTC	CASSPREGNYGYTF
TRBD1	TRBJ2-7	.	TRBV9	TGTGCCAGCAGCGCGGACAGGGGCCTCTCCTACGAGCAGTACTTC	CASSADRGLSYEQYF
.	TRBJ2-3	.	TRBV7-9	TGTGCCAGCAGATCCCGGCAGGGGATAACAGATACGCAGTATTTT	CASRSRQGITDTQYF
.	TRBJ2-1	once	TRBV27	TGTGCCAGCAGTCCGGGCTCAGACAGGTATTACAATGAGCAGTTCTTC	CASSPGSDRYYNEQFF
TRBD1	TRBJ1-3	.	TRBV10-3	TGTGCCATCAGCTTGGGACAGGGCTACACCATATATTTT	CAISLGQGYTIYF
TRBD1	TRBJ2-5	.	TRBV11-2	TGTGCCAGCAGCCCGGGACAGGGAGGGAAGGAGACCCAGTACTTC	CASSPGQGGKETQYF
TRBD1	TRBJ1-1	.	TRBV28	TGTGCCAGCAGTCCGGACAGGGGGACGAACACTGAAGCTTTCTTT	CASSPDRGTNTEAFF
TRBD2	TRBJ2-1	once	TRBV2	TGTGCCAGCAGTGAACTAGCGGGAGAATCGGATGAGCAGTTCTTC	CASSELAGESDEQFF
TRBD1	TRBJ2-7	.	TRBV5-1	TGCGCCAGCAGCTTAAGACAGGGCCCCTACGAGCAGTACTTC	CASSLRQGPYEQYF
.	TRBJ1-2	.	TRBV5-6	TGTGCCAGCAGCGAGGACAGTTACTATGGCTACACCTTC	CASSEDSYYGYTF
.	TRBJ2-1	once	TRBV7-9	TGTGCCAGCAGCTTAGCTAGCGGCAATGAGCAGTTCTTC	CASSLASGNEQFF
.	TRBJ1-2	.	TRBV5-4	TGTGCCAGCAGCCATCGCGGTGGGGGGGGCGGGTATGGCTACACCTTC	CASSHRGGGGGYGYTF
.	TRBJ2-5	.	TRBV28	TGTGCCAGCAGTGCGCGGGTAGGAGAGACCCAGTACTTC	CASSARVGETQYF
.	TRBJ1-2	.	TRBV7-9	TGTGCCAGCAGCTTACCCTATTGGGGGGGAGATGGCTACACCTTC	CASSLPYWGGDGYTF
TRBD1	TRBJ1-1	.	TRBV25-1	TGTGCCAGCAGTGAACCAGGGGGCGGCACTGAAGCTTTCTTT	CASSEPGGGTEAFF
TRBD1	TRBJ2-7	.	TRBV7-8	TGTGCCAGCAGCGAACCGGGACAGGGTATCCGGCAGTACTTC	CASSEPGQGIRQYF
TRBD2	TRBJ2-5	.	TRBV19	TGTGCCAGTAGTATCGGGACTAGTAGTGGGGGCCAAGAGACCCAGTACTTC	CASSIGTSSGGQETQYF
TRBD1	TRBJ1-1	.	TRBV27	TGTGCCAGCAGTTTAATTTTTGGGGACAGGGGATATAACACTGAAGCTTTCTTT	CASSLIFGDRGYNTEAFF
.	TRBJ1-5	.	TRBV19	TGTGCCAGTTCCCGGCAGGCAAATAGCAATCAGCCCCAGCATTTT	CASSRQANSNQPQHF
.	TRBJ1-2	.	TRBV28	TGTGCCAGCAGTTTCCGAAGGACTTGGCCTAACTATGGCTACACCTTC	CASSFRRTWPNYGYTF
.	TRBJ2-7	.	TRBV5-1	TGCGCCAGCAGCTTGGGAGGGCACGAGCAGTACTTC	CASSLGGHEQYF